This entry is about one T cell receptor beta chain. Its target is unknown. Trimming took 5 bases from V and 4 from J, leaving 15 bases between them. This CDR3 has 15 residues. The V gene's germline CDR1 is SNHLY and CDR2 FYNNEI. This sample was taken from a study of T cell responses to AZD1222 COVID-19 vaccine. The repertoire was sequenced with immunoSEQ multiplex PCR; TCRdb's copy has only in-frame clones and lacks some. The sample lists about 150,000 clones, 80% to 95% occurring once. Overall study results and limits: Spike was spanned by vaccine-associated CD4 TCRs, with dominance at 160-218 and 743-854. Just a handful of AZD1222 recipients were seropositive at baseline. The donor group comprised mostly white British people and more females; the analysis possibly underestimated clonal diversity.

Pooling was applied to second doses at about 4 or about 12 weeks. The chain combines TRBV2 with TRBJ1-5; the D gene is possibly TRBD1 (6 bases). The material was peripheral blood, obtained 28 days after the second AZD1222 dose. The receptor comes from an adult who received the AZD1222 COVID-19 vaccine. CDR3 protein: CASSLQGMWNQPQHF. Written as DNA, the CDR3 is TGTGCCAGCAGTCTACAGGGCATGTGGAATCAGCCCCAGCATTTT. Full variable domain (rest looked up from reference TRBV2 and TRBJ1-5): EPEVTQTPSHQVTQMGQEVILRCVPISNHLYFYWYRQILGQKVEFLVSFYNNEISEKSEIFDDQFSVERPDGSNFTLKIRSTKLEDSAMYFCASSLQGMWNQPQHFGDGTRLSIL.